Following are 20 T cell receptor beta chains from one sample sequenced in a study of T cell repertoires in aging, cancer and after chemotherapy. Multiplex touch-down PCR with TRB-A/B primers amplified rearranged V-D-J TRB sequences. TCRdb fed the multiplex PCR reads into MiXCR, producing one record per CDR3 protein. Of approximately 12,000 distinct CDR3 sequences in the sample, approximately 24% were seen once. Amplification of TCR beta used genomic DNA extracted from peripheral blood. Sequencing was carried out using blood. These receptors were taken from a human donor in good health.

The chain joins TRBV5-1 to TRBJ1-6; D call uncertain. There are 15 residues in the CDR3. Between the trimmed V and J ends, which lost 0 bases and 0 bases, there was a span of 4 bases. CDR1 SGHRS and CDR2 YFSETQ come from the germline V gene. The DNA of the CDR3 is TGCGCCAGCAGCTTGGCAAGCTCCTATAATTCACCCCTCCACTTT. The encoded protein is CASSLASSYNSPLHF.

This chain uses TRBV6-6 with TRBJ2-7; TRBD1 aligns across 8 bases. The CDR3 runs to 14 residues. V was clipped by 5 bases and J by 0 bases; unmatched bases: 3. Germline CDR1 is MNHNY and CDR2 is SVGAGI (reference sequence). DNA of the CDR3: TGTGCCAGCAGTGAGGACAGGGACTCCTACGAGCAGTACGTC. Encoded protein: CASSEDRDSYEQYV.

The chain's CDR3 is CASSSQGAPRNQPQHF. Here the CDR3 DNA reads TGTGCCAGCAGTTCCCAGGGGGCGCCTCGGAATCAGCCCCAGCATTTT. The V gene is TRBV28, the J gene TRBJ1-5; 8 bases are a match to TRBD1. CDR3 length equals 16 residues. Unmatched junction bases numbered 9, after V lost 4 bases and J lost 4 bases. CDR1 is MDHEN, CDR2 SYDVKM, per germline. Combining the CDR3 with reference TRBV28 and TRBJ1-5 gives the whole variable domain DVKVTQSSRYLVKRTGEKVFLECVQDMDHENMFWYRQDPGLGLRLIYFSYDVKMKEKGDIPEGYSVSREKKERFSLILESASTNQTSMYLCASSSQGAPRNQPQHFGDGTRLSIL.

The chain couples TRBV18 to TRBJ2-2; D gene ambiguous. Germline-derived CDR1 and CDR2 are KGHSH and LQKENI. The CDR3 totals 13 residues. The V and J ends lost 0 bases and 3 bases respectively, with 2 bases between them. The DNA of the CDR3 is TGTGCCAGCTCACCACCACACACCGGGGAGCTGTTTTTT. Protein sequence: CASSPPHTGELFF.

The rearrangement joins TRBV12-3 or TRBV12-4 to TRBJ1-4; no clear D. The length of the CDR3 is 14 residues. The V gene lost 6 bases and the J gene lost 5 bases, with 13 bases spanning the gap. As DNA, the CDR3 is TGTGCCAGCAGCCGAGGTCCTTTGAATGAAAAACTGTTTTTT. Translation gives CASSRGPLNEKLFF.

The chain recombines TRBV7-9 with TRBJ2-1; 11 bases align to TRBD2. There are 16 residues in the CDR3. The V and J ends lost 4 bases and 3 bases, in that order; junction bases with no gene match: 5. Per germline, CDR1 SEHNR and CDR2 FQNEAQ (reference sequence). In DNA, the CDR3 is TGTGCCAGCAGCTCGGTAGCGGGGGGGCTCTACAATGAGCAGTTCTTC. As protein: CASSSVAGGLYNEQFF.

In its sample, this clonotype ranks as medium-sized (0.01 to 0.1%). The chain carries TRBV29-1 and TRBJ2-3; the D gene could be TRBD1 or TRBD2 (5 bases each). The CDR3 has 15 residues. V was pared by 0 bases and J by 2 bases, with 12 bases between. In germline, CDR1 is SQVTM, CDR2 ANQGSEA. The CDR3 is CSVEDRPGPTDTQYF. The CDR3 region has the DNA TGCAGCGTTGAAGATCGACCGGGGCCCACAGATACGCAGTATTTT.

The table lists this clonotype with a few counts. The V and J genes are TRBV5-6 and TRBJ2-5; 10 bases map to TRBD2. V was pared by 4 bases and J by 2 bases, with 17 bases of the junction left unmatched. The CDR3 consists of 19 residues. Looked up from germline, CDR1 is SGHDT and CDR2 is YYEEEE. The CDR3 loop reads CASSTWRARLAGLQETQYF. DNA of the CDR3: TGTGCCAGCAGCACCTGGCGCGCCCGACTAGCGGGCCTACAAGAGACCCAGTACTTC.

This clonotype was detected only a few times. The chain combines TRBV27 with TRBJ2-1; 11 positions match TRBD2. Trimming cost V 6 bases and J 5 bases; bases outside gene matches: 9. CDR1 and CDR2 (germline): MNHEY, SMNVEV (reference sequence). This CDR3 contains 16 residues. The CDR3 loop reads CASRSTSGGLHNEQFF. The CDR3 DNA sequence: TGTGCCAGCAGAAGCACTAGCGGGGGCCTTCACAATGAGCAGTTCTTC.

The V gene is TRBV20-1, the J gene TRBJ2-3; D is undetermined. The V gene's germline CDR1 is DFQATT and CDR2 SNEGSKA (reference sequence). The ends were cut back, 2 bases at V and 5 bases at J, with 11 bases in the middle. The CDR3 contains 13 residues. The CDR3, as DNA: TGCAGTGCTAGACAGTCGGGTTTAGATACGCAGTATTTT. Amino acids: CSARQSGLDTQYF.

This chain connects TRBV6-2 or TRBV6-3 to TRBJ2-7; D is possibly TRBD2 (5 bases). CDR1 and CDR2 (germline): MNHEY, SVGEGT. Trimming took off 5 bases at V and 3 bases at J, with 14 bases between the two ends. This CDR3 comprises 14 residues. For the CDR3, the DNA is TGTGCCAGCAGTCCTCGTGATCGGGACTACGAGCAGTACGTC. The encoded protein is CASSPRDRDYEQYV.

The V call is TRBV5-4, the J call TRBJ1-1; perhaps TRBD1 as D (5 bases). CDR3 length equals 15 residues. Germline V gene data show CDR1 as SGHNT and CDR2 as YYREEE (reference sequence). Trimming took off 4 bases at V and 5 bases at J, with 18 bases between the two ends. CDR3: CASSRAGTSATEAFF. For the CDR3, the DNA is TGTGCCAGCAGCAGAGCAGGGACCTCGGCTACTGAAGCTTTCTTT.

By frequency in the sample, this clonotype is medium-sized. The chain is built from TRBV12-3 or TRBV12-4 and TRBJ1-1; D remains ambiguous. The V and J ends lost 7 bases and 3 bases respectively, with 9 bases between them. CDR3 length equals 12 residues. The CDR3 sequence is CASTPRYTEAFF. DNA of the CDR3: TGTGCCAGCACCCCCCGTTACACTGAAGCTTTCTTT.

This clonotype was seen a few times. The genes are TRBV25-1 and TRBJ1-4, with 7 bases aligning to TRBD1. Germline V gene lookup returns CDR1 MGHDK and CDR2 SYGVNS. The CDR3 consists of 15 residues. J lost 8 bases, V lost 2 bases, and 8 bases had no gene match. CDR3 region: CASSEGQGVGEKLFF. The CDR3 nucleotides read TGTGCCAGCAGTGAAGGCCAGGGGGTAGGCGAAAAACTGTTTTTT.

The chain has TRBV7-2 and TRBJ2-7; 8 bases are shared with TRBD1. The CDR3 is made up of 15 amino acids. The junction had 7 bases not matched to a gene; V was cut back by 4 bases and J by 2 bases. The germline CDR1 and CDR2 sequences are SGHTA and FQGNSA. CDR3 DNA: TGTGCCAGCAGCTACGGTGGGACAGGCGCCTACGAGCAGTACGTC. This translates into CASSYGGTGAYEQYV.

This clonotype turned up a few times. The chain recombines TRBV18 with TRBJ2-7; 9 positions agree with TRBD1. V was pared by 4 bases and J by 0 bases, with 10 bases of the junction left unmatched. Germline CDR1 and CDR2: KGHSH and LQKENI. The CDR3 spans 17 residues. The CDR3 is CASSRKGGQGDSYEQYF. In DNA, the CDR3 is TGTGCCAGCTCACGAAAGGGGGGACAGGGTGACTCCTACGAGCAGTACTTC.

This clonotype was detected only a few times. The V call is TRBV6-6, the J call TRBJ2-7, with 8 bases matching TRBD1. Trimming removed 4 bases from V and 1 base from J; junction bases left unmatched: 3. The germline gives CDR1 MNHNY, CDR2 SVGAGI (reference sequence). There are 14 residues in the CDR3. As DNA, the CDR3 is TGTGCCAGCAGTTTGACAGGGGATTCCTACGAGCAGTACTTC. Translated, it gives CASSLTGDSYEQYF.

This sequence joins TRBV5-1 and TRBJ2-7; tentatively, D is TRBD2 (6 bases). The length of the CDR3 is 14 residues. Germline V gene lookup returns CDR1 SGHRS and CDR2 YFSETQ. The CDR3 nucleotides are TGTGCCAGAAGCTTCCTAGGGGCGGGGTCCGAGCAGTACGTC. This encodes CARSFLGAGSEQYV.

This clonotype was counted between two and nine times. J is TRBJ2-3 and V is TRBV7-9; perhaps TRBD1 as D (6 bases). The CDR3 contains 15 residues. CDR1 and CDR2 (germline): SEHNR, FQNEAQ (reference sequence). With 7 bases removed from V and 2 bases from J, the gap between germline ends came to 16 bases. The CDR3 reads CASTRGQHNTDTQYF. CDR3 sequence (DNA): TGTGCCAGCACCCGTGGACAGCATAACACAGATACGCAGTATTTT.

CDR3 residues: CASSLLGRGPYNEQFF. As DNA, the CDR3 is TGTGCCAGCAGCTTATTAGGGCGGGGGCCGTACAATGAGCAGTTCTTC. This chain connects TRBV7-2 to TRBJ2-1; tentatively, D is TRBD2 (7 bases). Germline V lookup: CDR1 SGHTA, CDR2 FQGNSA. This CDR3 has 16 residues. V lost 2 bases, J lost 4 bases, and 15 bases lay in between.